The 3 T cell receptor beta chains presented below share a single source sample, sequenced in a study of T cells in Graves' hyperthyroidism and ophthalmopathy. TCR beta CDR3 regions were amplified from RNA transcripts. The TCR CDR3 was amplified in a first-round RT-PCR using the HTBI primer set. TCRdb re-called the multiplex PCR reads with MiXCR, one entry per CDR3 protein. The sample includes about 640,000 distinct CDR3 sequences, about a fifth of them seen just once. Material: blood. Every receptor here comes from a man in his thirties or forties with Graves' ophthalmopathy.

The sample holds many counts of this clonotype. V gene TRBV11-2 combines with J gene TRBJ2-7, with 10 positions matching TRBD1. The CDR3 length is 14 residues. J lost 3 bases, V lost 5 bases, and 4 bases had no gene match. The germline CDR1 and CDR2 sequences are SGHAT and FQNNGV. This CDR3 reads CASSIGQGDYEQYF. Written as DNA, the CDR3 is TGTGCCAGCAGCATAGGACAGGGGGACTACGAGCAGTACTTC.

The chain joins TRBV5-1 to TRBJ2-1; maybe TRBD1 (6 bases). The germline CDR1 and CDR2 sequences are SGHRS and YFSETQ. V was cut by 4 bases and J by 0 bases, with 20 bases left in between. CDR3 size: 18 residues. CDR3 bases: TGCGCCAGCAGCCCACCGGGACACCCAGGTGGCTCCTACAATGAGCAGTTCTTC. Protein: CASSPPGHPGGSYNEQFF.

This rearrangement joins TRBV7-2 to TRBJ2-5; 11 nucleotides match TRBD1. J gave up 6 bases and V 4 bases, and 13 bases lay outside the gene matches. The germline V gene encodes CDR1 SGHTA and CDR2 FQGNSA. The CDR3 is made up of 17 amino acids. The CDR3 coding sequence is TGTGCCAGCAGCTCTACGTCGGACAGGGGGCGCCTAAAGACCCAGTACTTC. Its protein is CASSSTSDRGRLKTQYF.